Presented here are 12 T cell receptor beta chains from one specimen sequenced in a study of blood T cell repertoires in COVID-19. The assay was immunoSEQ multiplex PCR, and TCRdb's table has in-frame clones only and misses some. This repertoire shows 250,000 to 300,000 clones, almost 90% found once; its top ten account for over 9%. The sequenced sample was peripheral blood. The source is a woman aged 30 to 39 with COVID-19, enrolled during active disease.

The J gene is TRBJ1-1, the V gene TRBV7-2; D is uncertain. The CDR3 sequence is 11 residues long. V was clipped by 5 bases and J by 8 bases, with 9 bases between them. Germline CDR1 is SGHTA and CDR2 is FQGNSA. DNA for the CDR3: TGTGCCAGCAGCCGCAGGAGGGAAGCTTTCTTT. Protein sequence: CASSRRREAFF.

The genes are TRBV30 and TRBJ2-4; maybe TRBD2 (6 bases). The length of the CDR3 is 16 residues. Trimming cost V 3 bases and J 2 bases, with 17 bases left between them. Germline-derived CDR1 and CDR2 are GTSNPN and SVGIG (reference sequence). CDR3 in amino acids: CAWRQPGVGPKNIQYF. The CDR3 DNA is TGTGCCTGGAGACAACCGGGGGTCGGCCCCAAAAACATTCAGTACTTC.

This clone turned up a few times. The CDR3 loop reads CASSQVFIGTASYNEQFF. The CDR3 DNA is TGCGCCAGCAGCCAAGTATTTATAGGGACAGCCTCCTACAATGAGCAGTTCTTC. The V and J genes are TRBV4-3 and TRBJ2-1; the match to TRBD1 covers 7 bases. The CDR3 is 18 amino acids. CDR1 and CDR2 (germline): LGHNA, YSLEER. V dropped 1 base and J dropped 0; count of bases not matched to a gene: 9.

V and J are TRBV7-2 and TRBJ2-5; possibly TRBD2 for D (5 bases). The CDR3 is 13 amino acids. Germline V gene data show CDR1 as SGHTA and CDR2 as FQGNSA. The V and J ends lost 7 bases and 4 bases respectively, with 13 bases between them. The CDR3 loop reads CASTPGNGETQYF. In DNA, the CDR3 is TGTGCCAGCACCCCGGGGAACGGAGAGACCCAGTACTTC.

The chain joins TRBV5-1 to TRBJ1-4, with TRBD1 as a possible D gene (5 bases). Trimming left V 2 bases short and J 7 bases short, with 15 bases between. CDR1 is SGHRS, CDR2 YFSETQ, per germline. CDR3 size: 15 residues. The CDR3 sequence is CASSFVGAPGEKLFF. CDR3 DNA: TGCGCCAGCAGCTTTGTAGGGGCGCCGGGTGAAAAACTGTTTTTT. The whole variable domain, remainder taken from reference TRBV5-1 and TRBJ1-4, is KAGVTQTPRYLIKTRGQQVTLSCSPISGHRSVSWYQQTPGQGLQFLFEYFSETQRNKGNFPGRFSGRQFSNSRSEMNVSTLELGDSALYLCASSFVGAPGEKLFFGSGTQLSVL.

The chain has TRBV7-9 and TRBJ2-1; TRBD2 aligns across 11 bases. The CDR3 covers 16 residues. J gave up 1 base and V 3 bases, and 2 bases lay outside the gene matches. The germline V gene has CDR1 SEHNR and CDR2 FQNEAQ (reference sequence). The CDR3 reads CASSFTSGGSYNEQFF. CDR3 bases: TGTGCCAGCAGCTTTACTAGCGGGGGTTCCTACAATGAGCAGTTCTTC.

V gene TRBV7-6 combines with J gene TRBJ2-3, with 8 bases that match TRBD1. CDR3 length equals 14 residues. Looked up from germline, CDR1 is SGHVS and CDR2 is FNYEAQ. V gave up 5 bases and J gave up 6 bases; unmatched junction bases: 7. CDR3 sequence (DNA): TGTGCCAGCAGCCCCCGGACAGGGCCCGATACGCAGTATTTT. Protein: CASSPRTGPDTQYF.

V and J are TRBV11-2 and TRBJ1-1; 9 positions match TRBD1. The trim removed 4 bases at V and 5 bases at J, leaving 8 bases unmatched. Germline assignment: CDR1 SGHAT and CDR2 FQNNGV. The CDR3 length is 15 residues. CDR3 in amino acids: CASSSRQGVETEAFF. The CDR3 nucleotides read TGTGCCAGCAGCTCCCGACAGGGGGTAGAAACTGAAGCTTTCTTT.

The rearrangement joins TRBV4-1 to TRBJ1-4; perhaps TRBD1 as D (6 bases). Between the trimmed V and J ends, which lost 1 base and 7 bases, there was a span of 16 bases. The germline CDR1 and CDR2 sequences are MGHRA and YSYEKL. This CDR3 contains 16 residues. CDR3 residues: CASSQGERTVVEKLFF. For the CDR3, the DNA is TGCGCCAGCAGCCAAGGTGAGAGGACAGTTGTTGAAAAACTGTTTTTT.

The chain has TRBV15 and TRBJ2-7, with TRBD1 identical over 8 bases. The junction had 6 bases not matched to a gene; V was cut back by 0 bases and J by 5 bases. The CDR3 sequence is 15 residues long. Germline V gene data show CDR1 as LNHNV and CDR2 as YYDKDF (reference sequence). DNA for the CDR3: TGTGCCACCAGCAGAGATGGGAGGACAGGGAACGAGCAGTACTTC. Its translation: CATSRDGRTGNEQYF.

The V gene is TRBV5-6, the J gene TRBJ1-5; D gene ambiguous. There are 14 residues in the CDR3. The germline V gene has CDR1 SGHDT and CDR2 YYEEEE. Trimming shortened V by 1 base and J by 2 bases, and 7 bases separated the two germline ends. The DNA for the CDR3 is TGTGCCAGCAGCTTGCCGGGAGGCAATCAGCCCCAGCATTTT. Its translation is CASSLPGGNQPQHF.

V and J are TRBV2 and TRBJ2-5; D gene ambiguous. Per germline, CDR1 SNHLY and CDR2 FYNNEI. V gave up 2 bases and J gave up 4 bases, with 5 bases separating them. The CDR3 totals 12 residues. CDR3 bases: TGTGCCAGCAGTGAAACTCCAGAGACCCAGTACTTC. Translated, it gives CASSETPETQYF.